Each of the 3 T cell receptor beta chains below was sequenced from the same sample in a study of blood T cells in healthy people across ages. Then a second PCR, running roughly 7 to 12 cycles, was carried out with a sample-barcoded 5' primer and a J-beta primer mix. TCRdb itself ran the 5' RACE reads through MiXCR, one entry per CDR3 protein. The data hold roughly 730,000 distinct CDR3 sequences, with 56% observed a single time. Sequencing input: blood. The receptors derive from a man aged 35 to 55 in good health.

This clonotype was found many times. This chain uses TRBV20-1 with TRBJ2-4, with D unclear. V lost 0 bases, J lost 6 bases, and 3 bases lay in between. Looked up from germline, CDR1 is DFQATT and CDR2 is SNEGSKA (reference sequence). The CDR3 contains 11 residues. CDR3 DNA sequence: TGCAGTGCTAGAGATAGAAACATTCAGTACTTC. Translated, it gives CSARDRNIQYF.

In DNA, the CDR3 is TGTGCCAGCAGCTTAAAATGGGATCAGCCCCAGCATTTT. The encoded protein is CASSLKWDQPQHF. The gene calls are TRBV7-2 and TRBJ1-5, with no clear D. The V and J ends lost 2 bases and 5 bases respectively, with 7 bases between them. The CDR3 is 13 residues long. From germline, CDR1 is SGHTA and CDR2 FQGNSA.

This clonotype was found a few times. The chain carries TRBV2 and TRBJ2-1; TRBD1 matches 8 bases. Trimming removed 6 bases from V and 4 bases from J; junction bases left unmatched: 8. This CDR3 has 15 amino acids. Germline values: CDR1 SNHLY, CDR2 FYNNEI. CDR3 sequence: CASRGTGGLYNEQFF. DNA of the CDR3: TGTGCCAGCAGAGGTACAGGGGGGTTGTACAATGAGCAGTTCTTC. Looking up the rest from reference TRBV2 and TRBJ2-1 gives the full variable domain: EPEVTQTPSHQVTQMGQEVILRCVPISNHLYFYWYRQILGQKVEFLVSFYNNEISEKSEIFDDQFSVERPDGSNFTLKIRSTKLEDSAMYFCASRGTGGLYNEQFFGPGTRLTVL.